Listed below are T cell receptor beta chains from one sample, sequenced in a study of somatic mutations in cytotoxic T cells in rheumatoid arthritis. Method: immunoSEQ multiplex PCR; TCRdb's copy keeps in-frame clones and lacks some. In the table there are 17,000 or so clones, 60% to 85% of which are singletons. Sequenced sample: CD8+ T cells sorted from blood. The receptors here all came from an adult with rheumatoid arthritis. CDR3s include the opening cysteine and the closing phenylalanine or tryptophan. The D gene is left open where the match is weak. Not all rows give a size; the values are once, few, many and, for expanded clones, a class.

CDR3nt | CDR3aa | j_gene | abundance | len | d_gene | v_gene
TGTGCCAGCTCACCAACGGACAGGGAATTTAATACGCAGTATTTT | CASSPTDREFNTQYF | TRBJ2-3 | . | 15 | TRBD1 | TRBV18
TGTGCCAGCAGTTCGGACAGGGTCTTTGGCTACACCTTC | CASSSDRVFGYTF | TRBJ1-2 | few | 13 | TRBD1 | TRBV25-1
TGTGCCAGCAGCTTGTCCGTAGCGGGGTTACCAGATACGCAGTATTTT | CASSLSVAGLPDTQYF | TRBJ2-3 | few | 16 | TRBD2 | TRBV7-9
TGTGCCAGCAGGACTCAGGGGGGAGATGAAAAACTGTTTTTT | CASRTQGGDEKLFF | TRBJ1-4 | . | 14 | TRBD1 | TRBV28
TGTGCCAGCAGCTCCCCGGGGGGGTTAGGCACCGGGGAGCTGTTTTTT | CASSSPGGLGTGELFF | TRBJ2-2 | . | 16 | TRBD2 | TRBV7-6
TGTGCCAGCAGCTTGGAAGGGGGAGACTACGAGCAGTACTTC | CASSLEGGDYEQYF | TRBJ2-7 | . | 14 | . | TRBV5-6
TGTGCCACCAGCGAGCGGAGACTGAATGAGCAGTTCTTC | CATSERRLNEQFF | TRBJ2-1 | . | 13 | . | TRBV15
TGCAGCGCTAAGAAGGAACAGGTGCGGGGGGTCTATGGCTACACCTTC | CSAKKEQVRGVYGYTF | TRBJ1-2 | medium-sized | 16 | . | TRBV29-1
TGTGCCAGTATAAGTGGCGGGGAGCTGTTTTTT | CASISGGELFF | TRBJ2-2 | . | 11 | . | TRBV19
TGTGCCAGCAGCTACCGAACAGTGAACACTGAAGCTTTCTTT | CASSYRTVNTEAFF | TRBJ1-1 | . | 14 | . | TRBV7-2
TGTGCCAGCAGCCTGACAGGGTGGGATGAGCAGTTCTTC | CASSLTGWDEQFF | TRBJ2-1 | . | 13 | TRBD1 | TRBV5-4
TGTGCCTGGAGCCCTGACCGGGGGGAGACCCAGTACTTC | CAWSPDRGETQYF | TRBJ2-5 | . | 13 | . | TRBV30
TGTGCCAGCAGGGGGACCGAGCAGTACTTC | CASRGTEQYF | TRBJ2-7 | few | 10 | . | TRBV2
TGTGCCAGCAGCGGGACTAGCGGGGCGCTAGAGACCCAGTACTTC | CASSGTSGALETQYF | TRBJ2-5 | . | 15 | TRBD2 | TRBV7-2
TGTGCCAGCAGCTTAAGACAGGGGGCCAATCAGCCCCAGCATTTT | CASSLRQGANQPQHF | TRBJ1-5 | . | 15 | TRBD1 | TRBV27
TGCAGCGTTGTTAACGGGTTCAGGGTCGGGGGGATTGAAGCTTTCTTT | CSVVNGFRVGGIEAFF | TRBJ1-1 | . | 16 | . | TRBV29-1
TGTGCCTGGAGTGCCTCGGGCGAGCAGTACTTC | CAWSASGEQYF | TRBJ2-7 | . | 11 | . | TRBV30
TGTGCCAGCAGCTTGGCGTTAACCCAGGACAGGGTAAGGGGGTACAATGAGCAGTTCTTC | CASSLALTQDRVRGYNEQFF | TRBJ2-1 | . | 20 | TRBD1 | TRBV5-4
TGTGCCAGCAGACCGATAGTGTCTGGGGCCAACGTCCTGACTTTC | CASRPIVSGANVLTF | TRBJ2-6 | . | 15 | . | TRBV6-1
TGTGCCAGCAGCTCGTACAGGGAGGCCGATCAGCCCCAGCATTTT | CASSSYREADQPQHF | TRBJ1-5 | . | 15 | . | TRBV7-9
TGCGCCAGCAGCCTAAACAGGGTGGGGACCACAGATACGCAGTATTTT | CASSLNRVGTTDTQYF | TRBJ2-3 | . | 16 | . | TRBV5-1
TGTGCCAGCAGCACCCTGGGGGGTCAGCATCAGCCCCAGCATTTT | CASSTLGGQHQPQHF | TRBJ1-5 | . | 15 | . | TRBV27
TGTGCCAGCAGTCAAGAGGGGTCCCCCCTCTACGAGCAGTACTTC | CASSQEGSPLYEQYF | TRBJ2-7 | . | 15 | . | TRBV7-3
TGCGCCAGCAGCCAAGATGTTGGGACAACTAGCACAGATACGCAGTATTTT | CASSQDVGTTSTDTQYF | TRBJ2-3 | once | 17 | . | TRBV4-1
TGTGCCAGCAGCTTAGGCAGGAACACTGAAGCTTTCTTT | CASSLGRNTEAFF | TRBJ1-1 | . | 13 | . | TRBV7-8
TGTGCCAGCAGTTACTCGAGTCCCGGGGAGCTGTTTTTT | CASSYSSPGELFF | TRBJ2-2 | . | 13 | . | TRBV6-5
TGTGCCAGCAGCTTAGAGGGGCTCTATGGCTACACCTTC | CASSLEGLYGYTF | TRBJ1-2 | . | 13 | . | TRBV13
TGTGCCAGCAGTTTAAGCGCCGGGGAGCGCAATCAGCCCCAGCATTTT | CASSLSAGERNQPQHF | TRBJ1-5 | once | 16 | . | TRBV27
TGCGCCAGCAGCCACCAGGGACTAAACACCGGGGAGCTGTTTTTT | CASSHQGLNTGELFF | TRBJ2-2 | once | 15 | TRBD2 | TRBV5-1
TGTGCCTGGAGTCGGACAGGGAAGGATGGCTACACCTTC | CAWSRTGKDGYTF | TRBJ1-2 | . | 13 | TRBD1 | TRBV30
TGTGCCAGTAGTATAGGACTAGGGTTGTACTTC | CASSIGLGLYF | TRBJ2-7 | . | 11 | . | TRBV19
TGTGCCAGCAGCCAGACAGGGGACTATGGCTACACCTTC | CASSQTGDYGYTF | TRBJ1-2 | . | 13 | TRBD1 | TRBV5-5
TGTGCCAGCAGTGACCCCGGAGGGGCCTCTAACTATGGCTACACCTTC | CASSDPGGASNYGYTF | TRBJ1-2 | once | 16 | . | TRBV25-1
TGTGCCAGCGGAACTAGCGGGGGGCTGTACAATGAGCAGTTCTTC | CASGTSGGLYNEQFF | TRBJ2-1 | . | 15 | TRBD2 | TRBV6-1
TGTGCCAGCACCAGTCAGGCAGATCCTAACTATGGCTACACCTTC | CASTSQADPNYGYTF | TRBJ1-2 | . | 15 | . | TRBV2
TGTGCCAGCATGCAGGGCAGGGTATCCTACGAGCAGTACTTC | CASMQGRVSYEQYF | TRBJ2-7 | . | 14 | . | TRBV2
TGTGCCAGCAGGACACTAGCGGGCGCCTACAATGAGCAGTTCTTC | CASRTLAGAYNEQFF | TRBJ2-1 | . | 15 | TRBD2 | TRBV7-9
TGCGCCAGCAGCTTGACGGGGAATGTGCGGGAGACCCAGTACTTC | CASSLTGNVRETQYF | TRBJ2-5 | once | 15 | . | TRBV5-1
TGTGCCAGCAGCTTAGATCTGGGGGGCGAGCAGTACTTC | CASSLDLGGEQYF | TRBJ2-7 | . | 13 | . | TRBV11-3
TGCGCCAGCAGTGAGTCTGTAGGTGTCTCCTACGAGCAGTACTTC | CASSESVGVSYEQYF | TRBJ2-7 | . | 15 | . | TRBV10-1
TGTGCTAGTGGTTTAGGACAGACCTCCCAAGAGACCCAGTACTTC | CASGLGQTSQETQYF | TRBJ2-5 | . | 15 | . | TRBV12-5
TGTGCCAGCAGCGGACAGGTCGCCGACGAGCAGTACTTC | CASSGQVADEQYF | TRBJ2-7 | . | 13 | TRBD1 | TRBV6-5